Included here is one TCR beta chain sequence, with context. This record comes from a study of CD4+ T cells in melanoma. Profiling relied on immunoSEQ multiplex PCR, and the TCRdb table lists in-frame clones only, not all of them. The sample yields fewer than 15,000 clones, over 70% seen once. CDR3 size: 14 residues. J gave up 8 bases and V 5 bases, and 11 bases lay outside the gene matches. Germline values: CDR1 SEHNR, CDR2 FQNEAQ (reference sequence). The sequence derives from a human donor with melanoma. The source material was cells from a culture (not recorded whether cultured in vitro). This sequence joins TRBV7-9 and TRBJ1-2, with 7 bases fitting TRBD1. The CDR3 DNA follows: TGTGCCAGCAGCGTGGGGGAGGGGGCAAAAGGCTACACCTTC. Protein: CASSVGEGAKGYTF.